This is a list of T cell receptor beta chains from one sample in a study of vaccination effects on CD4 cells after COVID-19. Measured with immunoSEQ multiplex PCR; TCRdb has only the in-frame clones, and not every one. The sample gives 70,000 to 95,000 clones, roughly four fifths of which show up once; around 1.5% is in the top ten. These receptors have no identified antigens. The source was CD4+ T cells from PBMCs cultured with HCoV-229E spike peptides, collected before COVID-19 vaccination. These receptor sequences come from a human donor who received a COVID-19 vaccine. Each CDR3 is given without its conserved first and last residue. A D gene is named only where the DNA matches it firmly.

-,TRBV19,ASSFTTGMANEKLF
-,TRBV6-2/TRBV6-3,ASSYGPDTQY
TRBD1,TRBV6-5,ASSRVPGQGFEQF
TRBD1,TRBV19,ASNQGVGTGELF
TRBD1,TRBV10-3,AISGQEGSPLH
TRBD2,TRBV11-2,ASSLGAGGPNEQF
-,TRBV4-1,ASSQARETQY
-,TRBV6-5,ASSLDQGEGTEAF
-,TRBV15,ATSRDTWPGTGNTIY
-,TRBV18,ASSPRPGLNQPQH
-,TRBV6-1,ASSDVGFGYGYT
-,TRBV7-8,ASSFDIRLRAF
-,TRBV7-2,ASSLEGTGFGGNTIY
-,TRBV4-1,ASSQDARPLTQY
-,TRBV9,ASSVLGLGPDTQY
-,TRBV24-1,ATSDSGRPNQPQH
TRBD1,TRBV10-3,AISESRQGGNYGYT
-,TRBV2,ASTRRENAEAF
TRBD1,TRBV27,ASSRYQGVSYNEQF
-,TRBV28,ASTDPPTGDSPLH
-,TRBV11-3,ASSLGAASGNTIY
TRBD1,TRBV28,ASSFNRGPETQY
-,TRBV28,ASTSTGFGYT
-,TRBV24-1,ATSDDGITGELF